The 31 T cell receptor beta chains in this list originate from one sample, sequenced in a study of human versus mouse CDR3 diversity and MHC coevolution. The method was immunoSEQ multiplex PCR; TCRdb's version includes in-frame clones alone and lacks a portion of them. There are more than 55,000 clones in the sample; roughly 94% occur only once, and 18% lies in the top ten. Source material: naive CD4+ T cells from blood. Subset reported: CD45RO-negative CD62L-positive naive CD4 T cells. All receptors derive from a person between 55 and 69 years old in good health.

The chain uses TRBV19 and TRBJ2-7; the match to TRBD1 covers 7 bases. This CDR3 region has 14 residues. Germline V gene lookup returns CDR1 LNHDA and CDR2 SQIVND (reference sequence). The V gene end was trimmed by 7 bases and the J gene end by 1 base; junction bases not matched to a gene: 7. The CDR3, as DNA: TGTGCCAGTAAGGAGGACAGGTCTTCCTACGAGCAGTACTTC. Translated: CASKEDRSSYEQYF.

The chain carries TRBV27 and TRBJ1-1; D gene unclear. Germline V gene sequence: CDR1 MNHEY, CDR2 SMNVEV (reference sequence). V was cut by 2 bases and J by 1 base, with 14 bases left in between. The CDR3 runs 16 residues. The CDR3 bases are TGTGCCAGCAGTTTAATGAATCTGGGCCCGAACACTGAAGCTTTCTTT. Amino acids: CASSLMNLGPNTEAFF.

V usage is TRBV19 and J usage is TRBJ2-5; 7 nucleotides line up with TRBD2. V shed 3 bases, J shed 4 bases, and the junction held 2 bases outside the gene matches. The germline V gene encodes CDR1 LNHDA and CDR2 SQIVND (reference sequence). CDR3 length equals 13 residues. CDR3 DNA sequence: TGTGCCAGTAGTATGTTAGCGGGAGAGACCCAGTACTTC. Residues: CASSMLAGETQYF. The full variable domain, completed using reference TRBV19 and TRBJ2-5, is DGGITQSPKYLFRKEGQNVTLSCEQNLNHDAMYWYRQDPGQGLRLIYYSQIVNDFQKGDIAEGYSVSREKKESFPLTVTSAQKNPTAFYLCASSMLAGETQYFGPGTRLLVL.

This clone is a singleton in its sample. The CDR3, as DNA: TGTGCCAGCAGCTTCCCCCGACAGGGGGACAACACCGGGGAGCTGTTTTTT. It encodes CASSFPRQGDNTGELFF. The rearrangement links TRBV7-9 to TRBJ2-2; 9 bases are shared with TRBD1. The germline V gene has CDR1 SEHNR and CDR2 FQNEAQ (reference sequence). This CDR3 is built from 17 residues. The trim removed 3 bases at V and 2 bases at J, leaving 7 bases unmatched.

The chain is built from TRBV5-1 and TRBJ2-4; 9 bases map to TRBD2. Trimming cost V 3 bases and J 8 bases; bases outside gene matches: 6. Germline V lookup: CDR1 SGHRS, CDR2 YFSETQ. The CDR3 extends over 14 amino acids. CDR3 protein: CASSSLSGSDIQYF. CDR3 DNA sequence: TGCGCCAGCAGCTCACTTAGCGGGAGTGACATTCAGTACTTC.

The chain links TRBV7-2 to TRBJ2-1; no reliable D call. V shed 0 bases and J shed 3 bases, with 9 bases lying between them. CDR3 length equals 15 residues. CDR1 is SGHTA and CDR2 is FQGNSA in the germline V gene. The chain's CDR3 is CASSLAYEFYNEQFF. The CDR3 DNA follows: TGTGCCAGCAGCTTAGCGTATGAGTTCTACAATGAGCAGTTCTTC.

This CDR3 reads CASSFGQGSPFNEKLFF. The CDR3 nucleotides are TGTGCCAGCAGCTTCGGACAGGGTAGTCCCTTTAATGAAAAACTGTTTTTT. The chain links TRBV11-2 to TRBJ1-4; 8 positions agree with TRBD1. Germline-derived CDR1 and CDR2 are SGHAT and FQNNGV. V trimming: 3 bases; J trimming: 4 bases; junction bases outside the gene matches: 10. The CDR3 is made up of 17 amino acids.

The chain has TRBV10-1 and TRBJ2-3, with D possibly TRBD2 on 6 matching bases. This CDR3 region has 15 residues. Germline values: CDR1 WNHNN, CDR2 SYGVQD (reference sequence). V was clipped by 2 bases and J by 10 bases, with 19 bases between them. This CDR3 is CASSEIGTYFMSQYF. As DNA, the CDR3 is TGCGCCAGCAGTGAGATTGGGACTTATTTCATGTCGCAGTATTTT.

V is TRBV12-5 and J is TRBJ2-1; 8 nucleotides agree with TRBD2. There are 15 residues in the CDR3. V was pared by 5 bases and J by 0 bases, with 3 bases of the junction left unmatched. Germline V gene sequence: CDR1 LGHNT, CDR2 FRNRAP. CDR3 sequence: CASGPSGSSYNEQFF. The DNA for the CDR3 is TGTGCTAGTGGTCCAAGCGGGAGCTCCTACAATGAGCAGTTCTTC.

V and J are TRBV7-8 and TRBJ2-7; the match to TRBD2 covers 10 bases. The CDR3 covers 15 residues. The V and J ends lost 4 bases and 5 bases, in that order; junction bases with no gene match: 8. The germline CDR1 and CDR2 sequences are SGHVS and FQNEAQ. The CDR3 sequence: CASSSLAGARDEQYF. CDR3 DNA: TGTGCCAGCAGCTCCCTAGCGGGAGCGAGGGACGAGCAGTACTTC.

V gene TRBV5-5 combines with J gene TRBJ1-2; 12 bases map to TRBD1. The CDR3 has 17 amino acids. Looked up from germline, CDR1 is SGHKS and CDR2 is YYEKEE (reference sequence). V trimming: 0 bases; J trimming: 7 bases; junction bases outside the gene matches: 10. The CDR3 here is CASSLEGTGTGGLGYTF. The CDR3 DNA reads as TGTGCCAGCAGCTTGGAAGGGACCGGGACAGGGGGCCTTGGCTACACCTTC.

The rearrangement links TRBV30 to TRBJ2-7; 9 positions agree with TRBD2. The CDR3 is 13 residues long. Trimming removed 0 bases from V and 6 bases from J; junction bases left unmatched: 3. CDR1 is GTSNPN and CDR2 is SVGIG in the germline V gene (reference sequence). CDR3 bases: TGTGCCTGGAGTGTAAAGACTAGCGGCGAGCAGTACTTC. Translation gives CAWSVKTSGEQYF.

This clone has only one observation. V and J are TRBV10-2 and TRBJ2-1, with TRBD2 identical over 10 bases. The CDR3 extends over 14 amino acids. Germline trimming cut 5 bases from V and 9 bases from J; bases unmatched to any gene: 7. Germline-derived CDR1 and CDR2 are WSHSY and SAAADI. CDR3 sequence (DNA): TGCGCCAGCAGTCTACCTTTAGCGGGAGGTGAGCAGTTCTTC. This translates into CASSLPLAGGEQFF.

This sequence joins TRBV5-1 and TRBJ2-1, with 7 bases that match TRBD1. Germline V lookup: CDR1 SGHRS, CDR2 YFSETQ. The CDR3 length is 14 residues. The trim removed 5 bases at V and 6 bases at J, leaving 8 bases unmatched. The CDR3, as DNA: TGCGCCAGCAGTCACGGACAGGAGAGCAATGAGCAGTTCTTC. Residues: CASSHGQESNEQFF.

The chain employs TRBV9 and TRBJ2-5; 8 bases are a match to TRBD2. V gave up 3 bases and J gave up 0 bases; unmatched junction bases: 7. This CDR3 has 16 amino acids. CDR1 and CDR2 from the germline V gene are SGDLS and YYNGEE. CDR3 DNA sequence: TGTGCCAGCAGCGCTGGGGTAGCGGGATACCAAGAGACCCAGTACTTC. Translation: CASSAGVAGYQETQYF. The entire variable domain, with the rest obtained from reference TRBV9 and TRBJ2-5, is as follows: DSGVTQTPKHLITATGQRVTLRCSPRSGDLSVYWYQQSLDQGLQFLIQYYNGEERAKGNILERFSAQQFPDLHSELNLSSLELGDSALYFCASSAGVAGYQETQYFGPGTRLLVL.

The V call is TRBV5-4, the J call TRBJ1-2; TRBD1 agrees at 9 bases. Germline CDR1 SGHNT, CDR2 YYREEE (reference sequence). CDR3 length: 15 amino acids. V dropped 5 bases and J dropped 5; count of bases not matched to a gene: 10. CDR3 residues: CASRSDRGRTYGYTF. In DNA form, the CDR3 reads TGTGCCAGCAGGTCTGACAGGGGGAGGACTTATGGCTACACCTTC. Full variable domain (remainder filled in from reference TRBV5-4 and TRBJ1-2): ETGVTQSPTHLIKTRGQQVTLRCSSQSGHNTVSWYQQALGQGPQFIFQYYREEENGRGNFPPRFSGLQFPNYSSELNVNALELDDSALYLCASRSDRGRTYGYTFGSGTRLTVV.

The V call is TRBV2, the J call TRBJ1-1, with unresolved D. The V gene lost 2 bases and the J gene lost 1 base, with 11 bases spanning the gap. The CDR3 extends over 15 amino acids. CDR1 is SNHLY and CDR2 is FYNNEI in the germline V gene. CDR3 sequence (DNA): TGTGCCAGCAGTGAATCGGCAGCGAAGAACACTGAAGCTTTCTTT. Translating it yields CASSESAAKNTEAFF.

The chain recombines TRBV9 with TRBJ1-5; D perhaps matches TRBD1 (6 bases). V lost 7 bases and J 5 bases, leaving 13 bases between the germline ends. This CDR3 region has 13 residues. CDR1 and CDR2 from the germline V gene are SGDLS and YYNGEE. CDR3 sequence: CASGKGDYQPQHF. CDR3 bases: TGTGCCAGCGGAAAGGGGGATTATCAGCCCCAGCATTTT.

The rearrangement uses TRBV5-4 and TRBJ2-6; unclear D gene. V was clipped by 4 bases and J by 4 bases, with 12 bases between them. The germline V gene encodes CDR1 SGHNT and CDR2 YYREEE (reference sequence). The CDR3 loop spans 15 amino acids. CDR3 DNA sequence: TGTGCCAGCAGCATCGCAGGAACCGGGGCCAACGTCCTGACTTTC. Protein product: CASSIAGTGANVLTF.

As DNA, the CDR3 is TGTGCCAGCAGCCCAAACCGGGACAGGGTTTACGAGCAGTACTTC. Translated, it gives CASSPNRDRVYEQYF. The V call is TRBV6-6, the J call TRBJ2-5; 9 bases are a match to TRBD1. The end of the DNA is better explained by TRBJ2-7, so the J call may be wrong. The CDR3 loop spans 15 amino acids. Germline V CDR1 and CDR2: MNHNY, SVGAGI (reference sequence).

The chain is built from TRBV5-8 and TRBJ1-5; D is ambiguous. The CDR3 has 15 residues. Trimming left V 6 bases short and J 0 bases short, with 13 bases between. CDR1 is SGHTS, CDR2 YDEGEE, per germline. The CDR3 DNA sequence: TGTGCCAGCAACAGAGCGGGGAATAGCAATCAGCCCCAGCATTTT. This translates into CASNRAGNSNQPQHF.

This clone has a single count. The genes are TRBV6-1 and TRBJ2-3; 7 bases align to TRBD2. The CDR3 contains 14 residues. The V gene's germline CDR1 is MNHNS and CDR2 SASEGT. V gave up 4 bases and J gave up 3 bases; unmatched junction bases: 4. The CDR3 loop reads CASSAGLGTDTQYF. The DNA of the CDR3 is TGTGCCAGCAGTGCCGGACTAGGGACAGATACGCAGTATTTT.

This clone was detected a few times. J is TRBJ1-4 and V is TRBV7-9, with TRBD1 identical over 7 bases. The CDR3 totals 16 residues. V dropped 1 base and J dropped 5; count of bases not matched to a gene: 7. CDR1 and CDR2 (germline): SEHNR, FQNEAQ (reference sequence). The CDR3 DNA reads TGTGCCAGCAGCTTAGTACGACAGGGTGAGAATGAAAAACTGTTTTTT. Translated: CASSLVRQGENEKLFF.

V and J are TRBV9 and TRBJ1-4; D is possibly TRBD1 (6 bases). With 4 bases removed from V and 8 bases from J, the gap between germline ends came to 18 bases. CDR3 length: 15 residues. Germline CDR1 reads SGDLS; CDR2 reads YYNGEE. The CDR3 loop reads CASSSGGGVEEKLFF. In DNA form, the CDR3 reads TGTGCCAGCAGCTCGGGGGGGGGCGTAGAGGAAAAACTGTTTTTT.

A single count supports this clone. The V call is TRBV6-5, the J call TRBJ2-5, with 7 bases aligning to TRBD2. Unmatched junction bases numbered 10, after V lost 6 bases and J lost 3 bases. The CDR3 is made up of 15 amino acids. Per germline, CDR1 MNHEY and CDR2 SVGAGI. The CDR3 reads CASSPSWGREETQYF. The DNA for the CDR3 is TGTGCCAGCAGCCCGTCATGGGGGAGGGAAGAGACCCAGTACTTC.

The chain's CDR3 is CASSLPNLAGGTDTQYF. CDR3 DNA sequence: TGCGCCAGCAGCTTGCCCAACCTAGCGGGGGGCACAGATACGCAGTATTTT. This chain uses TRBV5-1 with TRBJ2-3, with TRBD2 matching 10 bases. CDR1 is SGHRS and CDR2 is YFSETQ in the germline V gene. After removal of 1 base from V and 1 base from J, the junction contained 6 bases not matched to a gene. The CDR3 runs to 17 residues.

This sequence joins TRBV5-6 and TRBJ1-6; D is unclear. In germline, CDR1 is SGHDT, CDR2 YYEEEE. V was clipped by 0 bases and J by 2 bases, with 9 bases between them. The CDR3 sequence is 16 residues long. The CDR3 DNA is TGTGCCAGCAGCTTGGAACAGATCACCTATAATTCACCCCTCCACTTT. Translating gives CASSLEQITYNSPLHF.

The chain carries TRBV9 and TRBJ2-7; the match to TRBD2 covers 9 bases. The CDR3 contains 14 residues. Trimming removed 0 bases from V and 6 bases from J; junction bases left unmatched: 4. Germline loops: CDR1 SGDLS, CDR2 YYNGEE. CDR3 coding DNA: TGTGCCAGCAGCGTAGGGGGACTAGCTGCCGAGCAGTACTTC. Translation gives CASSVGGLAAEQYF.

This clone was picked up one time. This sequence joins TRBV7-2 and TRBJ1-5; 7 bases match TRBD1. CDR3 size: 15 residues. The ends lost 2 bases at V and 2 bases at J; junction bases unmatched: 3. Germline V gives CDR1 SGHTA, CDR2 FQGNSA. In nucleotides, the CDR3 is TGTGCCAGCAGCTTAATCCAGGGGGGCAATCAGCCCCAGCATTTT. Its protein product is CASSLIQGGNQPQHF.

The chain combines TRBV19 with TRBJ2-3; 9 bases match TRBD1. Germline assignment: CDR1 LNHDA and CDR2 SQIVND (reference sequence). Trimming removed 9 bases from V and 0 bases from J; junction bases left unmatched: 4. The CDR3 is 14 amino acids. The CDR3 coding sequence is TGTGCCAGCCGGACAGGGGCCAGCACAGATACGCAGTATTTT. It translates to CASRTGASTDTQYF. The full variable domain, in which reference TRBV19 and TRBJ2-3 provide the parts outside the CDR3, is DGGITQSPKYLFRKEGQNVTLSCEQNLNHDAMYWYRQDPGQGLRLIYYSQIVNDFQKGDIAEGYSVSREKKESFPLTVTSAQKNPTAFYLCASRTGASTDTQYFGPGTRLTVL.

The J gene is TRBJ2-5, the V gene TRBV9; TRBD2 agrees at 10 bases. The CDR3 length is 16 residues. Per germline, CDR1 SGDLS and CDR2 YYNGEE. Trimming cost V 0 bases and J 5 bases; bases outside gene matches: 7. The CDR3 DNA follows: TGTGCCAGCAGCGTAGGGAGCGGGAGGGCCCTTGAGACCCAGTACTTC. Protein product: CASSVGSGRALETQYF.